The clone carrying this T cell receptor (beta chain) appeared many times. The data were obtained in a study of blood T cell repertoires in COVID-19. Overall study context: From T cells, B-cell-depleted T cells, or PBMCs came the material, which was cDNA or gDNA.

Participant ages covered about 18 to 95 years across 20 to 25 US areas. Either two negative PCRs, clearance, or symptom resolution qualified Cohort 3 donors as recovered. The CDR3 has 12 residues. The V gene lost 6 bases and the J gene lost 9 bases, with 12 bases spanning the gap. In the source study's methods: Cell counts per sample came from amplifying reference gene primers. Produced via immunoSEQ multiplex PCR; TCRdb's table is partial and in-frame only. That table gives V, J and clone size, and the DNA gave D and trimming. Among 200,000 to 250,000 clones, roughly 84% were seen once, and the ten largest hold less than 7%.

Source material: PBMCs or T cells enriched from blood (not recorded which). The chain employs TRBV12-3 or TRBV12-4 and TRBJ2-1; TRBD1 might be the D (6 bases). This clonotype originated in a woman aged 35 to 49 who had recovered from COVID-19. CDR3 loop: CASSWTAAEQFF. In nucleotides, the CDR3 is TGTGCCAGCAGCTGGACAGCTGCTGAGCAGTTCTTC.